This entry concerns a single T cell receptor beta chain. In the study's own analysis: Using reference gene primer amplification, nucleated cell counts were estimated. Profiling relied on immunoSEQ multiplex PCR, and the TCRdb table lists in-frame clones only, not all of them. The D gene and trimming were derived from the DNA, and the V and J assignments and clone size from that table. The sample holds roughly 250,000 clones, nearly 85% seen once. V lost 4 bases to trimming and J lost 8 bases; unmatched junction nucleotides: 8. CDR1 and CDR2 from the germline V gene are SGHRS and YFSETQ. CDR3 length equals 14 residues. The data derive from a study of blood T cell repertoires in COVID-19. At the level of the study: Some COVID-19 samples were acute and others convalescent; all came from the United States, Italy and Spain. PBMCs, B-cell-depleted T cells, or T cells provided the cDNA or gDNA that made up the material.

Source material: peripheral blood. This TCR was recovered from a human donor in a cohort sampled during active COVID-19. The chain employs TRBV5-1 and TRBJ2-4, with 8 bases identical to TRBD1. DNA of the CDR3: TGCGCCAGCAGCACCGACAGGGGACGGGACATTCAGTACTTC. Protein sequence: CASSTDRGRDIQYF.